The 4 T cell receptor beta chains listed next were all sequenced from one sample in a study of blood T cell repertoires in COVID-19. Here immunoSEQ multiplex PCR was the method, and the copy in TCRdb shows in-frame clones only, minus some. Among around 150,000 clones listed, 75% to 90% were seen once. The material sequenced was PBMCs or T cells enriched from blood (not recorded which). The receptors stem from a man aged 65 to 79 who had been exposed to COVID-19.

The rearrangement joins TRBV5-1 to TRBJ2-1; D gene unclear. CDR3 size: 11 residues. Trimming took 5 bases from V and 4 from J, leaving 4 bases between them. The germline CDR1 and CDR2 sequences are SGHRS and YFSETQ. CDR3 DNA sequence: TGCGCCAGCAGTTCATACAATGAGCAGTTCTTC. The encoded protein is CASSSYNEQFF. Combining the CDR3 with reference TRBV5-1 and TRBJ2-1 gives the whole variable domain KAGVTQTPRYLIKTRGQQVTLSCSPISGHRSVSWYQQTPGQGLQFLFEYFSETQRNKGNFPGRFSGRQFSNSRSEMNVSTLELGDSALYLCASSSYNEQFFGPGTRLTVL.

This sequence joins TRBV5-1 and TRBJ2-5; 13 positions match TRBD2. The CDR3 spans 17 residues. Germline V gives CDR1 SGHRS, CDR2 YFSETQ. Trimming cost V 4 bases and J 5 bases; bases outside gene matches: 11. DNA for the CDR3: TGCGCCAGCAGCGCGAAAGTGGGACTAGCGGGGAAGGAGACCCAGTACTTC. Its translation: CASSAKVGLAGKETQYF.

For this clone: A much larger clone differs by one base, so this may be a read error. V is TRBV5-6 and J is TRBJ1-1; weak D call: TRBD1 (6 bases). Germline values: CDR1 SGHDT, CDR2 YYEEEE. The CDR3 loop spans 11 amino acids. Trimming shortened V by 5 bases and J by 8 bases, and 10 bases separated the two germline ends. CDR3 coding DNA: TGTGCCAGCAGTCGGACAGCCGAAGCTTTCTTT. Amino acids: CASSRTAEAFF.

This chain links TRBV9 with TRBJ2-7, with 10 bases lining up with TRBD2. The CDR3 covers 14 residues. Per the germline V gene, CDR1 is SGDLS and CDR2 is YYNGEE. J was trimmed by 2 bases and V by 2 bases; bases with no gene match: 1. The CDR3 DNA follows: TGTGCCAGCAGCGTTAGCGGGGGGCCCTACGAGCAGTACTTC. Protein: CASSVSGGPYEQYF. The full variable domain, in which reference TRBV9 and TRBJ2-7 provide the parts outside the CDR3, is DSGVTQTPKHLITATGQRVTLRCSPRSGDLSVYWYQQSLDQGLQFLIQYYNGEERAKGNILERFSAQQFPDLHSELNLSSLELGDSALYFCASSVSGGPYEQYFGPGTRLTVT.